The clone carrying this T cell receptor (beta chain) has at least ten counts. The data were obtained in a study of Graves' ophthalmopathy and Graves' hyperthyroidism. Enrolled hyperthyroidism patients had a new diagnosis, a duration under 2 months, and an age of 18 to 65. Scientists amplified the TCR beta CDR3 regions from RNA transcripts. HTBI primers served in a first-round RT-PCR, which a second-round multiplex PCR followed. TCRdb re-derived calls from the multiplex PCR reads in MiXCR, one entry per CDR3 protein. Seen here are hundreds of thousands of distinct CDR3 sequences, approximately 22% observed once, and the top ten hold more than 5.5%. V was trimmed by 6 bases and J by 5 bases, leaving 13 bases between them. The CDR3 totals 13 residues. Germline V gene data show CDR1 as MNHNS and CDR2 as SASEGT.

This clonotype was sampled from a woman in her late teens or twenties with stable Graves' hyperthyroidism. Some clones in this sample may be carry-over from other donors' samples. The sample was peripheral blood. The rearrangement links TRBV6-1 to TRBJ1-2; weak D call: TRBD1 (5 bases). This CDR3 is CASSSRGRYGYTF. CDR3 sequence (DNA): TGTGCCAGCAGCTCCCGGGGGAGGTATGGCTACACCTTC.